This passage covers 30 T cell receptor beta chains from one sample sequenced in a study of T cell repertoires in cytomegalovirus infection (dated by TCRdb to about 2019). The run used an Illumina HiSeq 1500. In TCRdb, the public reads were trimmed at Q25 with fastp and aligned with MiXCR, with productive beta chains retained. Entries are consolidated by CDR3 protein sequence, retaining the most common genes and DNA. Counted in this sample were 450,000 to 600,000 distinct CDR3 sequences; roughly 43% of them appeared once. The top ten hold about 41% of the sample. Their specific antigens are unknown. The treatment or condition label of this sample denotes: in vitro stimulation with specific CMV peptide epitopes to enrich CMV-specific T cells. The specimen comprised cultured PBMCs, sampled from culture after CMV antigen stimulation. The receptors were sampled from a human donor in good health (CMV status not recorded). Some clones in this sample may be carry-over from other donors' samples.

This chain links TRBV11-2 with TRBJ2-3; D unclear. V gave up 4 bases and J gave up 0 bases, with 8 bases separating them. The CDR3 spans 14 residues. Per germline, CDR1 SGHAT and CDR2 FQNNGV. CDR3 loop: CASSSLASTDTQYF. For the CDR3, the DNA is TGTGCCAGCAGCTCTTTAGCAAGCACAGATACGCAGTATTTT.

The chain is built from TRBV12-3 or TRBV12-4 and TRBJ1-1, with TRBD1 as a possible D gene (5 bases). Trimming left V 5 bases short and J 0 bases short, with 16 bases between. This CDR3 contains 16 residues. The CDR3 DNA reads as TGTGCCAGCAGTAAATCAGGGTTTCTAATGAACACTGAAGCTTTCTTT. Translated, it gives CASSKSGFLMNTEAFF.

The gene calls are TRBV9 and TRBJ2-7, with D unclear. The CDR3 extends over 15 amino acids. In germline, CDR1 is SGDLS, CDR2 YYNGEE. V lost 0 bases, J lost 0 bases, and 10 bases lay in between. The CDR3 DNA sequence: TGTGCCAGCAGCGTAGATGGTCCTCCCTCCTACGAGCAGTACTTC. It translates to CASSVDGPPSYEQYF.

This rearrangement joins TRBV6-6 to TRBJ1-5, with D possibly matching TRBD1 (6 bases). Trimming removed 5 bases at V and 6 bases at J, with 14 bases between. Germline V gene sequence: CDR1 MNHNY, CDR2 SVGAGI (reference sequence). CDR3 size: 14 residues. CDR3 region: CASSGDIGGQPQHF. The CDR3 bases are TGTGCCAGCAGTGGGGACATTGGAGGTCAGCCCCAGCATTTT.

This clonotype was seen only once. This chain joins TRBV20-1 and TRBJ2-7; 11 nucleotides agree with TRBD2. In germline, CDR1 is DFQATT, CDR2 SNEGSKA (reference sequence). The CDR3 totals 15 residues. The V and J ends lost 0 bases and 5 bases, in that order; junction bases with no gene match: 6. The CDR3 is CSARDPTSGRNEQYF. The CDR3 nucleotides read TGCAGTGCTAGAGATCCTACTAGCGGGAGAAACGAGCAGTACTTC.

This chain connects TRBV4-3 to TRBJ1-1; tentative D call: TRBD1 (5 bases). The CDR3 runs to 15 residues. Germline lookup yields CDR1 LGHNA and CDR2 YSLEER. V was pared by 3 bases and J by 1 base, with 12 bases between. The CDR3 protein is CASSQAGTGNTEAFF. CDR3 nucleotides: TGCGCCAGCAGCCAGGCAGGAACAGGGAACACTGAAGCTTTCTTT.

This chain uses TRBV12-3 or TRBV12-4 with TRBJ2-2, with D possibly being TRBD2 (7 bases). V gave up 8 bases and J gave up 6 bases, with 16 bases separating them. The length of the CDR3 is 14 residues. CDR3 protein: CASRGGGGAGELFF. Written as DNA, the CDR3 is TGTGCCAGCCGCGGGGGAGGGGGGGCCGGGGAGCTGTTTTTT.

CDR3 DNA sequence: TGTGCCACCAGCTTATCGTTACAGGCAGGGGGCAATCAGCCCCAGCATTTT. Its translation: CATSLSLQAGGNQPQHF. The chain combines TRBV15 with TRBJ1-5; weak D call: TRBD1 (6 bases). Trimming pared 5 bases from V and 2 bases from J, leaving 19 bases between. The CDR3 is made up of 17 amino acids. Germline CDR1 and CDR2: LNHNV and YYDKDF (reference sequence).

This chain links TRBV6-1 with TRBJ2-4; TRBD1 aligns across 10 bases. Looked up from germline, CDR1 is MNHNS and CDR2 is SASEGT. Trimming at V came to 3 bases and at J to 2 bases, leaving 7 bases not matched to a gene. The CDR3 covers 17 residues. The CDR3 bases are TGTGCCAGCAGTGAGTTGACAGGGGGCGCGACCAAAAACATTCAGTACTTC. Its translation is CASSELTGGATKNIQYF.

The chain links TRBV7-9 to TRBJ2-5; no definite D call. This CDR3 has 15 residues. Between the trimmed V and J ends, which lost 1 base and 3 bases, there was a span of 12 bases. Germline V gene data show CDR1 as SEHNR and CDR2 as FQNEAQ (reference sequence). CDR3 sequence: CASSLEAGEKETQYF. The DNA for the CDR3 is TGTGCCAGCAGCTTAGAAGCAGGAGAGAAAGAGACCCAGTACTTC.

This chain connects TRBV3-1 to TRBJ2-7; D unclear. Germline CDR1 LGHDT, CDR2 YNNKEL (reference sequence). The V end was cut by 2 bases, the J end by 3 bases, with 11 bases between. There are 14 residues in the CDR3. CDR3 region: CASSQFLGVYEQYF. As DNA, the CDR3 is TGTGCCAGCAGCCAATTTCTGGGCGTCTACGAGCAGTACTTC.

CDR3 nucleotides: TGTGCCAGCAGTGAATTAAACGGAGAAGCTTTCTTT. Protein: CASSELNGEAFF. The chain links TRBV2 to TRBJ1-1; D remains ambiguous. With 2 bases removed from V and 8 bases from J, the gap between germline ends came to 9 bases. The CDR3 has 12 amino acids. The germline V gene encodes CDR1 SNHLY and CDR2 FYNNEI.

This clonotype was picked up a small number of times. This chain uses TRBV6-5 with TRBJ2-7; the D gene is possibly TRBD2 (6 bases). Per the germline V gene, CDR1 is MNHEY and CDR2 is SVGAGI. Trimming removed 6 bases at V and 7 bases at J, with 19 bases between. The CDR3 has 14 amino acids. The CDR3, as DNA: TGTGCCAGCAGCTCTCCTTGGGACTCCCAGGAGCAGTACTTC. As protein: CASSSPWDSQEQYF.

The gene calls are TRBV23-1 and TRBJ2-1; 11 nucleotides agree with TRBD2. TRBV23-1 is noted as an ORF with a role that remains uncertain. Germline trimming cut 3 bases from V and 6 bases from J; bases unmatched to any gene: 22. The CDR3 has 21 amino acids. DNA for the CDR3: TGCGCCAGCAGTCACCACCCCCCCTCCGATGAACGACTAGCGGGATGCAATGAGCAGTTCTTC. This sequence encodes CASSHHPPSDERLAGCNEQFF.

This clonotype was recorded a few times. The V call is TRBV20-1, the J call TRBJ2-3, with D possibly TRBD2 on 6 matching bases. V was trimmed by 3 bases and J by 6 bases, leaving 13 bases between them. CDR3 length equals 13 residues. Germline V lookup: CDR1 DFQATT, CDR2 SNEGSKA (reference sequence). Here the CDR3 reads CSASAGGSDTQYF. In nucleotides, the CDR3 is TGCAGTGCTAGCGCCGGGGGTTCGGATACGCAGTATTTT.

The rearrangement joins TRBV2 to TRBJ2-3; TRBD2 might be the D (6 bases). This CDR3 has 13 residues. The ends were cut back, 2 bases at V and 5 bases at J, with 8 bases in the middle. Germline loops: CDR1 SNHLY, CDR2 FYNNEI. The CDR3 here is CASSEISGDTQYF. CDR3 coding DNA: TGTGCCAGCAGTGAAATTAGCGGAGATACGCAGTATTTT.

This clonotype was picked up a small number of times. The chain joins TRBV5-4 to TRBJ2-3; TRBD1 agrees at 8 bases. CDR3 length equals 17 residues. Unmatched junction bases numbered 12, after V lost 2 bases and J lost 4 bases. CDR1 is SGHNT, CDR2 YYREEE, per germline (reference sequence). CDR3 residues: CASSFLTGQDTSDTQYF. DNA of the CDR3: TGTGCCAGCAGCTTCCTAACGGGACAGGATACCTCAGATACGCAGTATTTT.

This clonotype was detected a few times. The chain combines TRBV12-3 or TRBV12-4 with TRBJ2-7; weak D call: TRBD2 (5 bases). The CDR3 is 14 amino acids. V was cut by 6 bases and J by 3 bases, with 15 bases left in between. The CDR3 DNA is TGTGCCAGCAGCAAACTCGGAGGCAGCTACGAGCAGTACTTC. It encodes CASSKLGGSYEQYF.

V usage is TRBV7-9 and J usage is TRBJ2-3; 7 bases align to TRBD2. The CDR3 covers 17 residues. J lost 2 bases, V lost 4 bases, and 12 bases had no gene match. The V gene's germline CDR1 is SEHNR and CDR2 FQNEAQ (reference sequence). CDR3 coding DNA: TGTGCCAGCAGCTCGTTCCAGCGGGGAGCTGACACAGATACGCAGTATTTT. Its protein is CASSSFQRGADTDTQYF.

This clonotype was recorded at least ten times. The chain recombines TRBV20-1 with TRBJ2-1; D possibly matches TRBD1 or TRBD2 (5 bases each). Germline CDR1 is DFQATT and CDR2 is SNEGSKA (reference sequence). The CDR3 is 11 residues long. The V end lost 6 bases, the J end lost 6 bases, and 9 bases lay between the germline ends. The CDR3 sequence: CSAPGANEQFF. The DNA for the CDR3 is TGCAGTGCCCCCGGGGCCAATGAGCAGTTCTTC.

This clonotype is a singleton in its sample. The chain has TRBV9 and TRBJ2-1; tentative D call: TRBD2 (7 bases). CDR1 is SGDLS, CDR2 YYNGEE, per germline. This CDR3 is 14 amino acids long. Trimming pared 0 bases from V and 7 bases from J, leaving 11 bases between. CDR3 in amino acids: CASSVEGGGNEQFF. CDR3 nucleotide sequence: TGTGCCAGCAGCGTAGAGGGGGGGGGGAATGAGCAGTTCTTC. Together with reference TRBV9 and TRBJ2-1, the CDR3 gives the full variable domain: DSGVTQTPKHLITATGQRVTLRCSPRSGDLSVYWYQQSLDQGLQFLIQYYNGEERAKGNILERFSAQQFPDLHSELNLSSLELGDSALYFCASSVEGGGNEQFFGPGTRLTVL.

In its sample, this clonotype was seen a few times. The chain recombines TRBV7-2 with TRBJ1-1; D is ambiguous. Germline lookup yields CDR1 SGHTA and CDR2 FQGNSA. The V end lost 5 bases, the J end lost 0 bases, and 13 bases lay between the germline ends. This CDR3 has 15 amino acids. Here the CDR3 reads CASSVDRLMNTEAFF. CDR3 nucleotide sequence: TGTGCCAGCAGCGTAGATCGACTTATGAACACTGAAGCTTTCTTT.

This clonotype was observed many times. V and J are TRBV12-3 or TRBV12-4 and TRBJ2-1; 11 bases line up with TRBD2. Trimming cost V 1 base and J 14 bases; bases outside gene matches: 7. This CDR3 has 14 residues. CDR3 nucleotide sequence: TGTGCCAGCAGTTTAGGACTAGCGGGGCTGACGGAGTTCTTC. Encoded protein: CASSLGLAGLTEFF.

The chain is built from TRBV9 and TRBJ2-1, with TRBD2 matching over 12 bases. V trimming: 5 bases; J trimming: 8 bases; junction bases outside the gene matches: 2. Germline V gene sequence: CDR1 SGDLS, CDR2 YYNGEE. The CDR3 is 13 residues long. CDR3 amino acids: CASRTSGSHEQFF. CDR3 nucleotide sequence: TGTGCCAGCAGGACTAGCGGGAGCCATGAGCAGTTCTTC.

This clonotype was detected a few times. This chain links TRBV11-3 with TRBJ1-1; D call uncertain. Trimming cost V 4 bases and J 3 bases, with 9 bases left between them. The CDR3 length is 13 residues. The V gene's germline CDR1 is SGHNT and CDR2 YENEEA. The CDR3 bases are TGTGCCAGCAGCTCAGTTATGGACACTGAAGCTTTCTTT. Translation gives CASSSVMDTEAFF.

The V and J genes are TRBV6-5 and TRBJ1-1, with a weak D call TRBD1 (6 bases). This CDR3 has 16 residues. The V and J ends lost 4 bases and 5 bases respectively, with 20 bases between them. Germline CDR1 reads MNHEY; CDR2 reads SVGAGI. The CDR3, as DNA: TGTGCCAGCAGTTTTGACAGGTCGGGAGTAGGGACTGAAGCTTTCTTT. Translating it yields CASSFDRSGVGTEAFF.

This clonotype was picked up one time. The chain employs TRBV15 and TRBJ1-5, with a possible D match to TRBD1 (5 bases). The CDR3 runs to 15 residues. The germline CDR1 and CDR2 sequences are LNHNV and YYDKDF (reference sequence). Trimming shortened V by 5 bases and J by 7 bases, and 18 bases separated the two germline ends. CDR3 region: CATSGRRGYAQPQHF. The CDR3 bases are TGTGCCACCAGCGGCCGGAGGGGATATGCGCAGCCCCAGCATTTT.

This clonotype was counted only a few times. V gene TRBV5-1 combines with J gene TRBJ2-1; TRBD1 or TRBD2 may be the D gene (5 bases each). V dropped 9 bases and J dropped 1 base, with 14 bases sitting between them. The CDR3 covers 14 residues. CDR1 is SGHRS, CDR2 YFSETQ, per germline. The CDR3 loop reads CATGDAPSYNEQFF. In nucleotides, the CDR3 is TGCGCCACCGGGGACGCTCCATCCTACAATGAGCAGTTCTTC.

This clonotype came up once. This chain links TRBV18 with TRBJ2-7, with D perhaps matching TRBD2 (6 bases). This CDR3 contains 15 residues. With 4 bases removed from V and 0 bases from J, the gap between germline ends came to 13 bases. Germline V gene data show CDR1 as KGHSH and CDR2 as LQKENI. CDR3 bases: TGTGCCAGCTCACTTATTAGCGGATACTCCTACGAGCAGTACTTC. Residues: CASSLISGYSYEQYF.

The rearrangement links TRBV20-1 to TRBJ1-5; D is unclear. The CDR3 totals 12 residues. CDR1 DFQATT and CDR2 SNEGSKA come from the germline V gene (reference sequence). Trimming shortened V by 6 bases and J by 1 base, and 7 bases separated the two germline ends. The CDR3 sequence is CSALRSNQPQHF. The CDR3 region has the DNA TGCAGTGCCCTCCGAAGCAATCAGCCCCAGCATTTT.